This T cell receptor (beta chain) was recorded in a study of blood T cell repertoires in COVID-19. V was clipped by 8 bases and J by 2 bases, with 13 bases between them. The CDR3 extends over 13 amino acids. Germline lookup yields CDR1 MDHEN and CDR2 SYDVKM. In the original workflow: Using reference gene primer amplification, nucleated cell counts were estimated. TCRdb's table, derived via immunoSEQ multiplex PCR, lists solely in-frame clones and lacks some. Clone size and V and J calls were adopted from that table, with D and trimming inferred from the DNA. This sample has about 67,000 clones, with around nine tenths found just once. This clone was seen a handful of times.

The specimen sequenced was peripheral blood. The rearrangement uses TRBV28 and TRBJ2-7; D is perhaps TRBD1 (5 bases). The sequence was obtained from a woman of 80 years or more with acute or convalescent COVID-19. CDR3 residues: CASGHGQAYEQYF. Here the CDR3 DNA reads TGTGCCAGCGGCCATGGACAAGCCTACGAGCAGTACTTC. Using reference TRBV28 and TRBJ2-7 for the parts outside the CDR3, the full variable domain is DVKVTQSSRYLVKRTGEKVFLECVQDMDHENMFWYRQDPGLGLRLIYFSYDVKMKEKGDIPEGYSVSREKKERFSLILESASTNQTSMYLCASGHGQAYEQYFGPGTRLTVT.